These T cell receptor beta chains were read from a single sample in a study of T cells in Graves' hyperthyroidism and ophthalmopathy. Using its own MiXCR run on the multiplex PCR reads, TCRdb lists one record per CDR3 protein. The repertoire has 250,000 or so distinct CDR3 sequences, around 15% of them found once; the top ten carry roughly 31%. Sequences were obtained from blood. These receptors all come from a woman aged 45-59 years with Graves' hyperthyroidism that later progressed to Graves' ophthalmopathy. Both conserved end residues are part of each CDR3. Fields, in order: J gene, clone size, V gene, D gene, CDR3 DNA, CDR3 protein. A D gene is named only where the DNA matches it firmly. Only some rows state a clone size, as once, few, many or a class for expanded clones.

TRBJ1-3,many,TRBV3-1,-,TGTGCCAGCAGCCAGGACAGAATCTCTGGAAACACCATATATTTT,CASSQDRISGNTIYF
TRBJ1-5,once,TRBV5-1,-,TGCGCCAGCAGCGGGGGAGACGTGGGTCAGCCCCAGCATTTT,CASSGGDVGQPQHF
TRBJ2-7,few,TRBV24-1,-,TGTGCCACTAGCGGCCTATACGAGCAGTACTTC,CATSGLYEQYF
TRBJ2-1,many,TRBV29-1,TRBD1,TGCAGCGTTCCAGGGGGCCTGTTCAATGAGCAGTTCTTC,CSVPGGLFNEQFF
TRBJ1-1,-,TRBV20-1,TRBD1,TGCAGTGCTAGAGATTGGGCCAGGGGGCGAAGTTTGAACACTGAAGCTTTCTTT,CSARDWARGRSLNTEAFF
TRBJ2-2,-,TRBV9,-,TGTGCCAGCAGCGTTAGCGGCTCCGGGGAGCTGTTTTTT,CASSVSGSGELFF
TRBJ2-7,many,TRBV5-1,-,TGCGCCAGCAGCTTTCGGTTCCCGCCGCGCCACGAGCAGTACTTC,CASSFRFPPRHEQYF
TRBJ1-1,few,TRBV5-1,TRBD1,TGCGCCAGCAGCTCCGACAGGGTTGAAGCTTTCTTT,CASSSDRVEAFF
TRBJ2-7,many,TRBV11-2,-,TGTGCCAGCAGCTTAATTAGGGGACGGGAGCAGTACTTC,CASSLIRGREQYF
TRBJ2-7,few,TRBV20-1,-,TGCAGTGCTAACTTCCAGAGATACGAGCAGTACTTC,CSANFQRYEQYF
TRBJ2-1,many,TRBV20-1,-,TGCAGTGCTAGAGGTTGGTGGGGGTCCGGCTACAATGAGCAGTTCTTC,CSARGWWGSGYNEQFF
TRBJ2-7,many,TRBV6-1,-,TGTGCCAGCAGTGTTGGCGGGATAGCTAACGAGCAGTACTTC,CASSVGGIANEQYF
TRBJ2-7,-,TRBV5-1,TRBD1,TGCGCCAGCAGCTCTTCGACAGGGGGCGAAGCCAACGAGCAGTACTTC,CASSSSTGGEANEQYF
TRBJ2-1,-,TRBV9,-,TGTGCCAGCAGCGTTGAATCTAACCCTTCCAATGAGCAGTTCTTC,CASSVESNPSNEQFF
TRBJ2-2,many,TRBV7-2,TRBD1,TGTGCCAGCAGAAAGGGACAGGGGAACGGGGAGCTGTTTTTT,CASRKGQGNGELFF
TRBJ1-2,few,TRBV9,TRBD1,TGTGCCAGCAGGAGGGGGCTGGATGTAGAGGGCTACACCTTC,CASRRGLDVEGYTF
TRBJ2-7,many,TRBV27,-,TGTGCCAGCAGGGACCCGGGCTACGAGCAGTACTTC,CASRDPGYEQYF
TRBJ2-5,many,TRBV6-1,TRBD1,TGTGCCAGCCGATGGACAGGGGGCGTGGAGACCCAGTACTTC,CASRWTGGVETQYF
TRBJ1-5,-,TRBV20-1,-,TGCAGTGCTAGTTTGGGGAGAAGGCTGCCCCAGCATTTT,CSASLGRRLPQHF
TRBJ1-2,few,TRBV6-2/TRBV6-3,-,TGTGCCAGCAAATCTGGGGGCCGTCACGGCTACACCTTC,CASKSGGRHGYTF
TRBJ1-2,-,TRBV7-9,-,TGTGCCAGCAGCTTACTCCTAAGCGATGGCTACACCTTC,CASSLLLSDGYTF
TRBJ2-3,-,TRBV4-1,-,TGCGCCAGCAGCCAAGATGTGGCTGTTACGCAGTATTTT,CASSQDVAVTQYF
TRBJ1-1,-,TRBV10-3,TRBD1,TGTGCCATCAGTATAACAGGGGGCCTGAACACTGAAGCTTTCTTT,CAISITGGLNTEAFF
TRBJ1-2,-,TRBV20-1,-,TGCAGTGCAAGTGACAGCAACTATGGCTACACCTTC,CSASDSNYGYTF
TRBJ2-3,many,TRBV7-9,-,TGTGCCAGCAGCTTGGGGGACTCGGCAGATACGCAGTATTTT,CASSLGDSADTQYF
TRBJ2-5,-,TRBV9,-,TGTGCCAGCAGCGCGGACGCGGGGACCCAGTACTTC,CASSADAGTQYF
TRBJ2-3,few,TRBV24-1,TRBD2,TGTGCCACCAGTGATCCAGCGGGAGGAATAGATACGCAGTATTTT,CATSDPAGGIDTQYF
TRBJ1-5,many,TRBV6-1,TRBD1,TGTGCCAGCGGCCACAGGGGGCCTGGGCAGCCCCAGCATTTT,CASGHRGPGQPQHF
TRBJ2-2,many,TRBV28,TRBD1,TGTGCCAGCAGTCTGGGGACAGGGAGGTCCGGGGAGCTGTTTTTT,CASSLGTGRSGELFF
TRBJ2-7,many,TRBV2,-,TGTGCCAGCAGTGGTCAGTCTCCTCTACCCCACGAGCAGTACTTC,CASSGQSPLPHEQYF
TRBJ2-1,many,TRBV24-1,-,TGTGCCACCAGTGCTAGCTCCTACAATGAGCAGTTCTTC,CATSASSYNEQFF
TRBJ1-3,many,TRBV2,-,TGTGCCAGCAGTGAATACAGGAGTGGAAACACCATATATTTT,CASSEYRSGNTIYF
TRBJ2-1,many,TRBV18,TRBD2,TGTGCCAGCTCACCACTAGCGGGCGCGACCTACAATGAGCAGTTCTTC,CASSPLAGATYNEQFF
TRBJ1-2,-,TRBV19,-,TGTGCCAGTAGTATGGGACCGCTGGGCTACACCTTC,CASSMGPLGYTF
TRBJ2-7,many,TRBV9,TRBD2,TGTGCCAGCACACCCCAAGGGACTAGCGGGCTCTACGAGCAGTACTTC,CASTPQGTSGLYEQYF
TRBJ2-7,many,TRBV3-1,-,TGTGCCAGCAGTTCAACAGGGTGGTACGAGCAGTACTTC,CASSSTGWYEQYF
TRBJ2-3,many,TRBV27,-,TGTGCCAGCAGCCGATTCACAGATACGCAGTATTTT,CASSRFTDTQYF
TRBJ2-2,-,TRBV9,-,TGTGCCAGCAGCCCCGCCGGGACACCAAACACCGGGGAGCTGTTTTTT,CASSPAGTPNTGELFF
TRBJ2-2,many,TRBV7-9,-,TGTGCCAGCAGCTTCGACAGGACCGCGGGCACCGGGGAGCTGTTTTTT,CASSFDRTAGTGELFF
TRBJ1-5,many,TRBV6-1,TRBD1,TGTGCCAGCTCGACAGGGACCAATCAGCCCCAGCATTTT,CASSTGTNQPQHF
TRBJ2-7,many,TRBV20-1,-,TGCAGTGCTAAAGACAGGGGGCGAAGACTAGCGGCTACCTACGAGCAGTACTTC,CSAKDRGRRLAATYEQYF
TRBJ2-1,many,TRBV27,TRBD2,TGTGCCAGCAGTTCCCTGAGGCAGTTTAGCCCCAGCGGGGGAAACAATGAGCAGTTCTTC,CASSSLRQFSPSGGNNEQFF
TRBJ2-2,-,TRBV3-1,-,TGTGCCAGCAGAAGGAGGGAGTGGAGCGGGGAGCTGTTTTTT,CASRRREWSGELFF
TRBJ2-5,many,TRBV7-3,TRBD1,TGTGCCAGCAGCGAGTGGGGACAGCGGACCCAGTACTTC,CASSEWGQRTQYF